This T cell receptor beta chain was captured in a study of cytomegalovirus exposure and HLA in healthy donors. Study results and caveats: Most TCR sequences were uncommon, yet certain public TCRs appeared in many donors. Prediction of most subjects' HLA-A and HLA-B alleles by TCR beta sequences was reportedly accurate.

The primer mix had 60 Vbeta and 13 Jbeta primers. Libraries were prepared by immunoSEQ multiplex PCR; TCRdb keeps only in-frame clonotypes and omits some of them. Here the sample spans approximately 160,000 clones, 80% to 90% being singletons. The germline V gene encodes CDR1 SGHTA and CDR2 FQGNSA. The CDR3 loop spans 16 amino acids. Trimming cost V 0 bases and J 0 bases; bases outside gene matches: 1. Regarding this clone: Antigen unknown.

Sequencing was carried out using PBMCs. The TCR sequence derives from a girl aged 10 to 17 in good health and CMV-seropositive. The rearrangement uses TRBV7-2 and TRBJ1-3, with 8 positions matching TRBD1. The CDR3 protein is CASSLAGTGSGNTIYF. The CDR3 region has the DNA TGTGCCAGCAGCTTAGCTGGGACAGGCTCTGGAAACACCATATATTTT. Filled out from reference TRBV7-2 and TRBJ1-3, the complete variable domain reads GAGVSQSPSNKVTEKGKDVELRCDPISGHTALYWYRQSLGQGLEFLIYFQGNSAPDKSGLPSDRFSAERTGGSVSTLTIQRTQQEDSAVYLCASSLAGTGSGNTIYFGEGSWLTVV.